This entry concerns a single T cell receptor beta chain. What it binds is not known. This sample stems from a study of spatial heterogeneity in lung cancer. The study's findings and limits: Ubiquitous expanded tumor TCRs were seen in blood more at resection than at follow-up.

All TCR cDNA molecules were individually tagged with a unique molecular identifier. TCRdb re-derived calls from the 5' RACE reads in MiXCR, one entry per CDR3 protein. The sample contains 15,000 or so distinct CDR3 sequences, over 20% of which appear only once. Time point specified: sample taken at primary tumor resection. Whole RNA, which was extracted from tumor, nontumor lung tissue or frozen PBMC, was sequenced without any cell sorting. Samples were obtained from around 73 donors, all untreated early-stage non-small cell lung cancer patients. Germline CDR1 is MNHNY and CDR2 is SVGAGI (reference sequence). With 5 bases removed from V and 6 bases from J, the gap between germline ends came to 10 bases. This CDR3 contains 13 residues.

Sequencing used PBMCs, obtained at surgery. The rearrangement uses TRBV6-6 and TRBJ2-2; a weak D match, TRBD1 (6 bases). The receptor was isolated from a female donor with early-stage non-small cell lung cancer. DNA of the CDR3: TGTGCCAGCAGTACAGGGCCCCCCGGGGAGCTGTTTTTT. It specifies CASSTGPPGELFF.